Given below is one T cell receptor (beta chain) in context. Antigen: not known. These data originate in a study of early stage breast cancer tumors. Study at large: The ER+/PR+/HER2- tumors included fewer than ten ductal and a handful of lobular carcinomas. Study-wide points: Chain pairing and CD4, CD8 or FOXP3 expression were not captured. Compared with adjacent normal breast tissue, tumors showed around 2.7-fold greater T cell density and higher clonality.

CDR3 length: 18 amino acids. V lost 2 bases and J lost 13, with 30 bases in between. Blood replicates held 0.5 ug DNA, tumor or normal breast around 1.5 ug, two each. Generated by immunoSEQ multiplex PCR, the TCRdb table keeps only in-frame clones and is missing some. The table shows roughly 57,000 clones, with about 90% occurring only once. Sequenced material: blood. The J gene is TRBJ2-1, the V gene TRBV23-1; D is perhaps TRBD2 (5 bases). TRBV23-1 is an open reading frame, and its role is uncertain. The sequence came from a person aged 70 to 85 with breast cancer. The CDR3 DNA reads TGCGCCAGCAGTCAACCCCCCCTCGTAGGGAGTGGCCGCAATGGTCAGTTCTTC. Translated: CASSQPPLVGSGRNGQFF.